The T cell receptor beta chain under discussion was sequenced for a study of blood T cell repertoires in COVID-19. In the study overall: Sites in the United States, Italy and Spain provided acute and convalescent COVID-19 samples.

V was cut by 1 base and J by 0 bases, with 9 bases left in between. Germline V gives CDR1 SGHVS, CDR2 FQNEAQ. The CDR3 has 15 amino acids. This clone was detected a few times. The assay was immunoSEQ multiplex PCR, and TCRdb's table has in-frame clones only and misses some. Of 250,000 to 300,000 clones listed, approximately 80% are singletons. The rearrangement uses TRBV7-8 and TRBJ1-1; D gene ambiguous. This TCR was recovered from a woman in her sixties or seventies with active or convalescent COVID-19. Input material: peripheral blood. The CDR3 spells CASSLGAGLNTEAFF. CDR3 sequence (DNA): TGTGCCAGCAGCTTAGGTGCAGGATTGAACACTGAAGCTTTCTTT. The full variable domain, with the rest looked up from reference TRBV7-8 and TRBJ1-1, is GAGVSQSPRYKVAKRGQDVALRCDPISGHVSLFWYQQALGQGPEFLTYFQNEAQLDKSGLPSDRFFAERPEGSVSTLKIQRTQQEDSAVYLCASSLGAGLNTEAFFGQGTRLTVV.